This T cell receptor beta chain appears in the sequencing data of a study of blood T cell repertoires in COVID-19. Here immunoSEQ multiplex PCR was the method, and the copy in TCRdb shows in-frame clones only, minus some. Of over 200,000 clones listed, 75% to 90% were seen once; the top ten hold around 0.72%. The clonotype was recovered from a man aged 35 to 55 with acute or convalescent COVID-19. The sample consisted of peripheral blood.

CDR3 sequence: CASSWGSEQFF. CDR3 DNA sequence: TGTGCCAGCAGCTGGGGCAGTGAGCAGTTCTTC. The chain carries TRBV6-4 and TRBJ2-1, with D possibly being TRBD1 (5 bases). The CDR3 has 11 residues. Germline CDR1 and CDR2: MRHNA and SNTAGT. V lost 6 bases and J lost 9, with 9 bases in between.